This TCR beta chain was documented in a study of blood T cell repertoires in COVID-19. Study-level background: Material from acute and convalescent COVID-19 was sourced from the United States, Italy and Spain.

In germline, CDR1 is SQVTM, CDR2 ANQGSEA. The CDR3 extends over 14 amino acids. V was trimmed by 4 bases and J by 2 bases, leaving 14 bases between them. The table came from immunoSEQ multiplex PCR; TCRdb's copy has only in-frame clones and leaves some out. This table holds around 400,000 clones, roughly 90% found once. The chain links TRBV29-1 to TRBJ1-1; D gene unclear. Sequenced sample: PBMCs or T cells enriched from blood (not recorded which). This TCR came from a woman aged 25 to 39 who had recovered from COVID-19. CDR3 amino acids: CSVGLLGENTEAFF. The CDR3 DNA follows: TGCAGCGTTGGTTTGCTGGGCGAAAACACTGAAGCTTTCTTT.